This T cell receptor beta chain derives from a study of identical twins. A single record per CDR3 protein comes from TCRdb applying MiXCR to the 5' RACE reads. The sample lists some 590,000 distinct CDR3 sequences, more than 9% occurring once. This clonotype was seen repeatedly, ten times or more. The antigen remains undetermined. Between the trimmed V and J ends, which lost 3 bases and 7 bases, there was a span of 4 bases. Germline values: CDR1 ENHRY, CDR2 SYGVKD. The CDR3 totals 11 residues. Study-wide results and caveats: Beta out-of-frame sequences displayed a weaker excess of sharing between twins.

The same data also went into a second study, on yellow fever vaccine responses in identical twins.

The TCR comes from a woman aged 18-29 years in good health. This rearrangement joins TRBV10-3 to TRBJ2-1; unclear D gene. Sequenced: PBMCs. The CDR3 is CAISELNEQFF. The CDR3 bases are TGTGCCATCAGTGAATTAAATGAGCAGTTCTTC.